What follows are 6 T cell receptor beta chains derived from one specimen sequenced in a study of OX40 agonist ivuxolimab in advanced cancers. Assay: immunoSEQ multiplex PCR; the TCRdb copy retains only in-frame clones and omits some. The data show about 32,000 clones, with approximately 86% seen just once and under 65% held by the top ten. The sequenced sample was CD4+ or CD8+ T cells sorted from blood, obtained in a trial of the OX40 agonist ivuxolimab. The receptors derive from an adult with an advanced solid tumor such as melanoma, head and neck, liver or kidney cancer.

This rearrangement joins TRBV9 to TRBJ1-5; 10 nucleotides line up with TRBD1. V trimming: 3 bases; J trimming: 6 bases; junction bases outside the gene matches: 6. CDR1 SGDLS and CDR2 YYNGEE come from the germline V gene. The CDR3 contains 15 residues. CDR3 in DNA: TGTGCCAGCAGCGCCGGGACAGGGGCCAGTCAGCCCCAGCATTTT. This gives the protein CASSAGTGASQPQHF.

V usage is TRBV6-5 and J usage is TRBJ2-2, with D possibly being TRBD2 (6 bases). V was cut by 6 bases and J by 5 bases, with 16 bases left in between. In germline, CDR1 is MNHEY, CDR2 SVGAGI. The CDR3 contains 15 residues. The CDR3: CASSTLALLTGELFF. CDR3 sequence (DNA): TGTGCCAGCAGCACCCTAGCGCTCCTAACCGGGGAGCTGTTTTTT.

The V gene is TRBV5-1, the J gene TRBJ2-2; a weak D match, TRBD1 (5 bases). CDR1 and CDR2 from the germline V gene are SGHRS and YFSETQ. V was clipped by 4 bases and J by 4 bases, with 11 bases between them. CDR3 length: 14 residues. CDR3 residues: CASSRDRATGELFF. The CDR3 DNA follows: TGCGCCAGCAGCAGAGACAGAGCCACCGGGGAGCTGTTTTTT.

This chain links TRBV25-1 with TRBJ2-5; D uncertain. This CDR3 has 11 residues. Trimming pared 6 bases from V and 5 bases from J, leaving 7 bases between. Germline CDR1 is MGHDK and CDR2 is SYGVNS. CDR3 amino acids: CASSGSETQYF. CDR3 nucleotide sequence: TGTGCCAGCAGCGGTAGCGAGACCCAGTACTTC. The full variable domain, with the rest looked up from reference TRBV25-1 and TRBJ2-5, is EADIYQTPRYLVIGTGKKITLECSQTMGHDKMYWYQQDPGMELHLIHYSYGVNSTEKGDLSSESTVSRIRTEHFPLTLESARPSHTSQYLCASSGSETQYFGPGTRLLVL.

This clone came up once. The rearrangement uses TRBV13 and TRBJ2-1; the D gene is possibly TRBD2 (6 bases). The V gene lost 3 bases and the J gene lost 10 bases, with 7 bases spanning the gap. The CDR3 spans 11 residues. Germline CDR1 PRHDT, CDR2 FYEKMQ (reference sequence). CDR3 DNA: TGTGCCAGCAGCTTCGGGAGCGAGCAGTTCTTC. Its translation: CASSFGSEQFF.

The chain is built from TRBV27 and TRBJ2-7; D remains unclear. Germline V CDR1 and CDR2: MNHEY, SMNVEV (reference sequence). V lost 4 bases and J 3 bases, leaving 13 bases between the germline ends. There are 14 residues in the CDR3. CDR3 DNA sequence: TGTGCCAGCAGTTCTCAAACACCTTACTACGAGCAGTACTTC. Translated, it gives CASSSQTPYYEQYF.